The source of this T cell receptor beta chain is a study of shared clonotypes between healthy human individuals. Sequenced by immunoSEQ multiplex PCR; TCRdb stores in-frame clones only, minus some. Of roughly 1,600,000 clones listed, about 98.5% were seen once; the top ten hold over 0.3%. V lost 3 bases, J lost 2 bases, and 10 bases stayed unmatched. Germline values: CDR1 SGHVS, CDR2 FQNEAQ. The CDR3 spans 17 residues. This sequence was found in a man between 25 and 39 years old in good health. The source material was naive CD4+ T cells sorted from blood. Subset: CD45RA+ positively selected. The gene calls are TRBV7-8 and TRBJ2-4, with TRBD1 matching over 7 bases. This chain's CDR3 is CASSFNEDRVPKNIQYF. CDR3 DNA: TGTGCCAGCAGCTTCAACGAAGACAGGGTACCCAAAAACATTCAGTACTTC. Combining the CDR3 with reference TRBV7-8 and TRBJ2-4 gives the whole variable domain GAGVSQSPRYKVAKRGQDVALRCDPISGHVSLFWYQQALGQGPEFLTYFQNEAQLDKSGLPSDRFFAERPEGSVSTLKIQRTQQEDSAVYLCASSFNEDRVPKNIQYFGAGTRLSVL.